This TCR beta chain originates from a study of beta chain features in type 1 diabetes (dated by TCRdb to 2017 to 2018). Turning to the overall study: No differences in mean age, gender distribution, total cell number or subset yield were found between patients and healthy donors. A total of under 120,000,000 sorted cells were examined across all samples, and RNA yield correlated strongly with the number of cells per subset. Whereas all 28 donors provided naive and central memory subsets, regulatory and stem cell-like memory subsets were isolated from just 8 patients and roughly 8 healthy donors. The study compared TCRB repertoires of sorted circulating CD4+ T cell subsets between recently diagnosed type 1 diabetes patients and matched healthy donors.

Turning to this clone: Its binding antigen is unknown. No base quality information exists; no much larger clone differs at one position.

The CDR3, cysteine through phenylalanine, is 12 amino acids long. Only the CDR3 region is kept as DNA, spanning 36 bases read in frame from base 1. Trimming removed 6 bases from V and 13 bases from J; the gene matches leave 9 bases unexplained. From a lookup of the germline V gene, CDR1 and CDR2 are MDHEN and SYDVKM. Each donor gave one peripheral blood draw, averaging around 0.11 L, which was collected into heparinised tubes. A BD FACSAria II was used to sort naive, central memory, regulatory and stem cell-like memory CD4+ T cells with a panel that included CD45RO, CCR7, CD25, CD127, CD95 and CD27. Purity was above 95% for every sorted population. PBMCs were separated immediately by Lymphoprep density gradient centrifugation and were stained directly, without being cultured. So that batch effects would be minimized, each experiment stained and sorted samples in pairs, pairing one healthy donor with one patient.

Findings and caveats that apply to the study as a whole: PCR might favor shorter templates, but patient and control samples were amplified and corrected together, so any skew would affect both groups equally. The naive, central memory and regulatory TCRB repertoires appeared to resemble one another more closely among patients than among healthy donors. At VDJ recombination sites, type 1 diabetes patients had fewer insertions and more deleted nucleotides, which implies abnormalities in thymic rearrangement. Because the HLA sub-analyses included only small numbers of individuals, any influence of HLA type on TCRB rearrangement was left unresolved. Because cDNA rather than genomic DNA was sequenced, highly expressing activated cells could have been over-represented, although no difference in activation and CD3 levels was found between groups. Type 1 diabetes patients showed a moderate but significant shortening of TCRB CDR3 length in all four CD4+ subsets.

All of the isolated RNA was reverse transcribed with the High Capacity cDNA Reverse Transcription Kit, so expressed TCRB transcripts were sequenced. Naive, central memory and regulatory T cell samples underwent deep immunoSEQ sequencing, averaging about 3.5 million total reads per sample. Sorted cells were lysed in RLT buffer, and RNA was extracted using DNase-treated RNeasy Micro or Mini kits according to cell number. To prevent cross-contamination, each cell subset was processed individually, whereas patient and healthy donor samples were processed jointly. Using the immunoSEQ multiplex PCR, TCRB sequences were amplified from cDNA into 87-bp fragments spanning the CDR3 region. Amplicons were sequenced on the Illumina HiSeq platform. In the authors' own workflow: PCR bias was computationally corrected using synthetic template baselines, reads within Hamming distance 2 were collapsed, and singletons that could not be merged were discarded. Reads were aligned against IMGT to assign V, D and J genes, CDR3 length and insertions or deletions at six rearrangement sites. Within each subset, clonotype counts were normalized to sorted cell number, and only after that were true diversity and Gini coefficients computed with the tcR R package. The overlap coefficient, calculated on TCRB nucleotide sequences, was used to quantify repertoire sharing. TCRdb obtained this table from immuneACCESS and retained in-frame rearrangements with V and J assigned. These tables miss some clones; where compared with another copy, unresolved V genes account for less than half of the shortfall, and the remainder is unexplained. V and J calls and clone size come straight from that table; D and trimming were deduced from the DNA. The sample records about 220,000 clones, roughly a tenth of which are singletons. About 1.2% of the sample belongs to the ten largest clones.

The specimen sequenced was central memory CD4+ T cells from blood. The clonotype originates from a man between 18 and 29 years old in good health. In this chain, TRBV28 is recombined with TRBJ1-2; 9 central nucleotides agree with TRBD1. The CDR3 reads as follows: CASSWTGDRPTF. The sequenced DNA: TGTGCCAGCAGCTGGACAGGGGACCGGCCCACCTTC.